The 18 T cell receptor beta chains in this list originate from one sample, sequenced in a study of post-analysis software for immune sequencing data. General study results and limits: When patients were compared with controls, a handful of TRBV segments were more frequent, TRBV5-6, TRBV5-1 and TRBV20-1 among them.

Their recognized antigens are unknown. Every TCR beta cDNA library bore unique molecular identifiers. TCRdb re-derived calls from the PCR reads in MiXCR, one entry per CDR3 protein. Among hundreds of thousands of distinct CDR3 sequences listed, 30% were seen once. The material sequenced was blood. The receptor set was obtained from a girl under 18 with multiple sclerosis.

The V call is TRBV29-1, the J call TRBJ2-3; D might be TRBD2 (6 bases). V gave up 0 bases and J gave up 6 bases, with 16 bases separating them. Germline V lookup: CDR1 SQVTM, CDR2 ANQGSEA. This CDR3 is built from 15 residues. The CDR3 loop reads CSVEESGLVGDTQYF. DNA of the CDR3: TGCAGCGTTGAAGAGTCGGGACTTGTTGGCGATACGCAGTATTTT.

This clonotype has a handful of counts. The chain recombines TRBV27 with TRBJ1-2; tentatively, D is TRBD1 (6 bases). CDR3 length equals 17 residues. V dropped 0 bases and J dropped 3 bases, with 17 bases sitting between them. Per the germline V gene, CDR1 is MNHEY and CDR2 is SMNVEV (reference sequence). The CDR3 nucleotides are TGTGCCAGCAGTTTATCGGTAGGACAGCGCAGGGACTATGGCTACACCTTC. Its translation is CASSLSVGQRRDYGYTF.

A few counts support this clonotype. The chain couples TRBV28 to TRBJ1-1; 7 bases line up with TRBD1. The CDR3 is 15 residues long. Germline CDR1 and CDR2: MDHEN and SYDVKM. The V gene end was trimmed by 6 bases and the J gene end by 4 bases; junction bases not matched to a gene: 11. The DNA of the CDR3 is TGTGCCAGCAGCCCGGGAGACAGGGACACCACTGAAGCTTTCTTT. It translates to CASSPGDRDTTEAFF.

The chain recombines TRBV10-3 with TRBJ2-2, with D unresolved. Germline V gene lookup returns CDR1 ENHRY and CDR2 SYGVKD. The CDR3 extends over 12 amino acids. V lost 9 bases to trimming and J lost 3 bases, with 8 bases between them. CDR3 sequence reads: CAISKDTGELFF. In nucleotides, the CDR3 is TGTGCCATTTCTAAGGACACCGGGGAGCTGTTTTTT.

The chain is built from TRBV24-1 and TRBJ1-2; D uncertain. Trimming shortened V by 4 bases and J by 4 bases, and 9 bases separated the two germline ends. Germline V CDR1 and CDR2: KGHDR, SFDVKD. The CDR3 consists of 13 residues. The CDR3 here is CATSDGQLYGYTF. As DNA, the CDR3 is TGTGCCACCAGTGACGGCCAGCTCTATGGCTACACCTTC.

This rearrangement joins TRBV15 to TRBJ2-1, with D uncertain. CDR1 and CDR2 (germline): LNHNV, YYDKDF (reference sequence). This CDR3 region has 15 residues. V was shortened by 0 bases and J by 4 bases, with 10 bases between the two germline ends. CDR3 region: CATSRESVRYNEQFF. CDR3 DNA sequence: TGTGCCACCAGCAGAGAGTCTGTCCGATACAATGAGCAGTTCTTC.

This clonotype was seen only once. Just one base apart from a much larger clone, this may be a read error. The V gene is TRBV29-1, the J gene TRBJ1-2; D is unresolved. CDR3 length equals 11 residues. CDR1 and CDR2 from the germline V gene are SQVTM and ANQGSEA. The V and J ends lost 7 bases and 6 bases respectively, with 12 bases between them. For the CDR3, the DNA is TGCAGCGAGGAGAGGTTGAATGGCTACACCTTC. Its protein is CSEERLNGYTF.

There are a few counts of this clonotype. The chain carries TRBV5-8 and TRBJ2-1; D uncertain. With 4 bases removed from V and 6 bases from J, the gap between germline ends came to 14 bases. CDR1 and CDR2 from the germline V gene are SGHTS and YDEGEE. The length of the CDR3 is 14 residues. The CDR3 coding sequence is TGTGCCAGCAGCCCTATAGGCGGCACCAATGAGCAGTTCTTC. This translates into CASSPIGGTNEQFF.

This clonotype was counted ten times or more. The chain is built from TRBV10-3 and TRBJ2-5, with TRBD2 as a possible D gene (7 bases). The germline gives CDR1 ENHRY, CDR2 SYGVKD. Trimming stripped 2 bases from V and 4 bases from J, with 14 bases between. This CDR3 has 15 amino acids. The CDR3 sequence: CAISESPGGRETQYF. CDR3 coding DNA: TGTGCCATCAGTGAGAGTCCGGGGGGCAGAGAGACCCAGTACTTC.

A few counts support this clonotype. V gene TRBV2 combines with J gene TRBJ2-3; 8 bases align to TRBD2. J was trimmed by 1 base and V by 10 bases; bases with no gene match: 4. The CDR3 contains 13 residues. Germline V gene lookup returns CDR1 SNHLY and CDR2 FYNNEI. CDR3: CATLSGGTDTQYF. CDR3 coding DNA: TGTGCCACCCTTAGCGGGGGCACAGATACGCAGTATTTT.

The rearrangement links TRBV5-1 to TRBJ1-2; no firm D call. Trimming pared 2 bases from V and 3 bases from J, leaving 17 bases between. The CDR3 loop spans 16 amino acids. Germline CDR1 is SGHRS and CDR2 is YFSETQ. CDR3 protein: CASSFPEGDTYYGYTF. In DNA form, the CDR3 reads TGCGCCAGCAGCTTTCCTGAGGGAGACACTTACTATGGCTACACCTTC.

This clonotype has only a few counts. The V call is TRBV29-1, the J call TRBJ1-1; no clear D gene. This CDR3 is built from 12 residues. V was cut by 7 bases and J by 2 bases, with 11 bases left in between. Looked up from germline, CDR1 is SQVTM and CDR2 is ANQGSEA. In DNA, the CDR3 is TGCAGCGGGTGGAGGGCCAACACTGAAGCTTTCTTT. It encodes CSGWRANTEAFF. The complete variable domain, with remaining parts taken from reference TRBV29-1 and TRBJ1-1, reads SAVISQKPSRDICQRGTSLTIQCQVDSQVTMMFWYRQQPGQSLTLIATANQGSEATYESGFVIDKFPISRPNLTFSTLTVSNMSPEDSSIYLCSGWRANTEAFFGQGTRLTVV.

The rearrangement joins TRBV6-6 to TRBJ2-7; TRBD1 matches 8 bases. This CDR3 region has 16 residues. Germline CDR1 MNHNY, CDR2 SVGAGI (reference sequence). Trimming took 7 bases from V and 4 from J; bases not matched to a gene: 15. The CDR3 region is CASNSLGAGGMYEQYF. The CDR3, as DNA: TGTGCCAGCAACTCTCTGGGAGCAGGGGGCATGTACGAGCAGTACTTC.

With respect to this clonotype: At one end the junction does not follow the germline gene, possibly because of a read error. The rearrangement joins TRBV7-2 to TRBJ1-2; D gene unclear. CDR1 and CDR2 from the germline V gene are SGHTA and FQGNSA. CDR3 length: 16 amino acids. CDR3 protein: CASSLMMDRASGGYTF. DNA for the CDR3: TGTGCCAGTAGCTTAATGATGGATAGGGCCAGCGGTGGCTACACCTTC.

This clonotype came up once. This chain connects TRBV20-1 to TRBJ2-1; possible D gene TRBD2, 6 bases. Germline CDR1 is DFQATT and CDR2 is SNEGSKA (reference sequence). The CDR3 has 14 amino acids. In nucleotides, the CDR3 is TGCAATGCCCCAGAACCGGGCGGGATGAATGAGCAGTTCTTC. Its protein product is CNAPEPGGMNEQFF.

This clonotype has just a few counts. The V gene is TRBV20-1, the J gene TRBJ2-7; TRBD2 matches at 7 bases. The CDR3 totals 16 residues. With V trimmed by 1 base and J by 2 bases, 11 bases remained unmatched. Germline V gene sequence: CDR1 DFQATT, CDR2 SNEGSKA (reference sequence). For the CDR3, the DNA is TGCAGTGCTAGAGGAATGGGGCGGGAGAGGGCCTACGAGCAGTACTTC. Translation gives CSARGMGRERAYEQYF.

The rearrangement uses TRBV11-2 and TRBJ2-5; D uncertain. The J call may not be correct, given that the DNA end is closer to TRBJ2-7. The CDR3 totals 13 residues. The germline CDR1 and CDR2 sequences are SGHAT and FQNNGV. CDR3 sequence reads: CASSRGGIYEQYF. For the CDR3, the DNA is TGTGCCAGCAGCCGAGGCGGCATCTACGAGCAGTACTTC.

Points on this clonotype: The junction does not match germline at one end; this may be a read error. The chain uses TRBV27 and TRBJ1-6; no definite D call. Looked up from germline, CDR1 is MNHEY and CDR2 is SMNVEV (reference sequence). CDR3 size: 14 residues. The CDR3 bases are TGTGCCAGCTGCCGATCGGGGTATAATTCACTCCTCCACTTT. It yields the protein CASCRSGYNSLLHF.